This record looks at one T cell receptor beta chain sequence and its context. Its antigen is unidentified. The sample originates from a study of T cell responses to AZD1222 COVID-19 vaccine. Sequencing used immunoSEQ multiplex PCR; TCRdb keeps in-frame clones, though not all of them. Of some 140,000 clones listed, 92% are singletons. Regarding the study as a whole: Variant regions that are unmutated are reportedly the target of nearly half of spike-specific TCRs. Spike-wide coverage was observed for vaccine-associated CD4 TCRs, with dominant responses at 160-218 and 743-854. Increases in Spike-specific TCR breadth and depth were seen after two AZD1222 doses. Clonal diversity was possibly underestimated, and the donors were mostly white British, with more females.

The J segment lost 4 bases and the V segment lost 3 bases, leaving 20 bases of the junction unmatched. Germline CDR1 SNHLY, CDR2 FYNNEI. The CDR3 spans 19 residues. The TCR was taken from an adult in good health. This material consisted of peripheral blood, taken on day 0 of AZD1222 vaccination. V gene TRBV2 combines with J gene TRBJ2-7; 8 nucleotides align to TRBD2. The CDR3 reads CASSDLVIWREERYYEQYF. CDR3 bases: TGTGCCAGCAGTGACCTCGTTATTTGGCGGGAGGAGAGGTATTACGAGCAGTACTTC.